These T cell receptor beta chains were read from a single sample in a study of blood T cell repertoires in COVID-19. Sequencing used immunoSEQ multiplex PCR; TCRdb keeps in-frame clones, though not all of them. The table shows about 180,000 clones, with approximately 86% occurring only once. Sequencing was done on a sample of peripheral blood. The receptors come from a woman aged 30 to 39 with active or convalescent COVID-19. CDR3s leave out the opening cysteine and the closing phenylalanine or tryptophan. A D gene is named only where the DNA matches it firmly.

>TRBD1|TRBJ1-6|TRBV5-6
ASSFGQGVRNSPLH
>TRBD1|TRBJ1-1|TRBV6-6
AGRDRGGTEAF
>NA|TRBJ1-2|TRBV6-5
ASTYDRSYGYT
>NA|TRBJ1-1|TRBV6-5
ASQSVGPLNTEAF
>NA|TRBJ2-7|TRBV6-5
ASSSLSVAYEQY
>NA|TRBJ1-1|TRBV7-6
ASSLEGVNTEAF
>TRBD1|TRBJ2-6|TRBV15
ATSRPGQASSGANVLT
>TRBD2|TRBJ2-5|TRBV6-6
ASSYLGLSSGTQY
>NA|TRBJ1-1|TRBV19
ASSINPQGTEAF
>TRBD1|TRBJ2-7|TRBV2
ASSELGQGVFEQY
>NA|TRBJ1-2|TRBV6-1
ASSEWGRADYGYT
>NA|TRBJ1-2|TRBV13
ASSLGGRDGYT
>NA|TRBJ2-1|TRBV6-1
ASSEVASRRNEQF
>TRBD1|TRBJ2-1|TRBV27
ASSLLIRTGKLV
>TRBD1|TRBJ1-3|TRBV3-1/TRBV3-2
ASSLRGQGVGNTIY
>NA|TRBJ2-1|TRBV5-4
ASSLPRVSYNEQF
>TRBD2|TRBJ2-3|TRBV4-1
ASSRERDGTDTQY
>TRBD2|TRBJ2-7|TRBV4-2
ASSQELAGGSYYEQY
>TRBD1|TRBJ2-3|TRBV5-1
ASSLRQGSTDTQY
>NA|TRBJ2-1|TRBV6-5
ASRRDWNEQF
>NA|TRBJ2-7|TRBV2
ASRQASSYEQY
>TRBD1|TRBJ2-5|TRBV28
ASSSPLTGKETQY
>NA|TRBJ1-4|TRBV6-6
ASSYSRRVYEKLF
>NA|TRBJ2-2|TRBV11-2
ASSQLGADTGELF
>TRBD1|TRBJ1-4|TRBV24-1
ATSDFTLDRVGEKLF
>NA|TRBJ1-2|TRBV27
ASSFRPGDYSYT
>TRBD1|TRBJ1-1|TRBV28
ASRGQEFREAF
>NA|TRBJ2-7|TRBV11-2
ASSTKQGPYEQY
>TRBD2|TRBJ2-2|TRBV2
ASSDIRGGTGELF
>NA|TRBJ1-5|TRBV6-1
ASSEGGGGNQPQH
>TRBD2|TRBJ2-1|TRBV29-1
SVEGGRALRNEQF
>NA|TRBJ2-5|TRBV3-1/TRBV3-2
ASSQAGSSQETQY
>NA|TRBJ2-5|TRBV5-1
ASSFTESQETQY
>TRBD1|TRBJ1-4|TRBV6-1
ASSEKEGQGNEKLF
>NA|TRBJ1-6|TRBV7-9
ASSSISIASPLH
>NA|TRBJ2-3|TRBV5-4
ASSSPTRSDTQY
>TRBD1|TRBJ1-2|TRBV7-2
ASTPTGIPGGYT
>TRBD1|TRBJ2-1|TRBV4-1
ASSQPDRVTYNEQF
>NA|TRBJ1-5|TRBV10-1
ASSRKGNQPQH
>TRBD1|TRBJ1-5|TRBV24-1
ATSDKSGGYSNQPQH
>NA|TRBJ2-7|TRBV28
ASTRQRADIYYEQY
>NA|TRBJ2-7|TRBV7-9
ASSLARRGGSYEQY
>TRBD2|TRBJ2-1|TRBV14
ASSPGTSGDYNEQF
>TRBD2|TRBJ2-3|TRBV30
AWSKGLATADTQY
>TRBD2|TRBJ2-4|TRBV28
ASSLTSGAKNIQY
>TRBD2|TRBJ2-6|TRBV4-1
ASSPLAGGPSGANVLT
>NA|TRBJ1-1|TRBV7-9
ASSLAGENTEAF
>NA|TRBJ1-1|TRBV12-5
ASEKQGTGEAF
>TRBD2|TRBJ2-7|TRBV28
ASSPRTSRDEQY
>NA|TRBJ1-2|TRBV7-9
ASSPTAPYGYT
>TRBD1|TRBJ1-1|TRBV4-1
ASSQDRGLEEAF
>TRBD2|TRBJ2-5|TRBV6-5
ASTGTSGRATQY
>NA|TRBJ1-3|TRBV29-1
SVGSGVAGNTIY
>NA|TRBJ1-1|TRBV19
ASSVVNTEAF